The 21 T cell receptor beta chains reported below all come from one sample, sequenced in a study of T-cell reconstitution after alpha-beta-depleted transplantation in children. Library preparation (for TCRbeta) was performed with unique molecular identifiers. MiXCR, applied by TCRdb to the PCR reads, yields one record per CDR3 protein. This sample has around 380,000 distinct CDR3 sequences, with approximately 11% found just once. Sequencing was performed on PBMCs from the stem cell graft donor, taken from the stem cell graft. The receptors were sampled from a human donor who donated a stem cell graft to a child with acute myeloid leukemia.

Of note for this clonotype: It may be a read error: a sequence one base away is much more abundant. V is TRBV4-2 and J is TRBJ1-3; no firm D call. CDR3 length: 16 residues. Germline V lookup: CDR1 LGHNA, CDR2 YNFKEQ. The CDR3 nucleotides are TGTGCCAGCAGCCCACAACCCGGGAGCTCTGGAAACACCATAAATTTT. It is translated as CASSPQPGSSGNTINF.

This CDR3 reads CASTVNPRAGVGETQYF. In nucleotides, the CDR3 is TGTGCCAGCACCGTAAACCCTCGCGCAGGGGTAGGAGAGACCCAGTACTTC. V gene TRBV6-1 combines with J gene TRBJ2-5, with a possible D match to TRBD1 (6 bases). The CDR3 runs 17 residues. Germline CDR1 reads MNHNS; CDR2 reads SASEGT. The V end lost 7 bases, the J end lost 4 bases, and 25 bases lay between the germline ends.

This clonotype was seen a handful of times. V gene TRBV6-1 combines with J gene TRBJ1-2; 12 bases align to TRBD1. CDR1 and CDR2 (germline): MNHNS, SASEGT. The trim removed 6 bases at V and 7 bases at J, leaving 9 bases unmatched. CDR3 length: 15 residues. CDR3 nucleotides: TGTGCCAGCAGGAACACGGGACAGGGGGCGCCTGGCTACACCTTC. This encodes CASRNTGQGAPGYTF.

The V gene is TRBV20-1, the J gene TRBJ2-3; tentative D call: TRBD2 (6 bases). The ends were cut back, 3 bases at V and 0 bases at J, with 10 bases in the middle. This CDR3 is 14 amino acids long. CDR1 DFQATT and CDR2 SNEGSKA come from the germline V gene (reference sequence). CDR3 in amino acids: CSASSGFSTDTQYF. Here the CDR3 DNA reads TGCAGTGCTAGTAGCGGATTTAGCACAGATACGCAGTATTTT.

The chain employs TRBV25-1 and TRBJ1-5, with TRBD1 matching 7 bases. Trimming removed 2 bases from V and 4 bases from J; junction bases left unmatched: 2. This CDR3 region has 14 residues. Germline V gene sequence: CDR1 MGHDK, CDR2 SYGVNS. CDR3 sequence: CASSEPGQNQPQHF. CDR3 DNA: TGTGCCAGCAGTGAACCGGGACAGAATCAGCCCCAGCATTTT. The whole variable domain, remainder taken from reference TRBV25-1 and TRBJ1-5, is EADIYQTPRYLVIGTGKKITLECSQTMGHDKMYWYQQDPGMELHLIHYSYGVNSTEKGDLSSESTVSRIRTEHFPLTLESARPSHTSQYLCASSEPGQNQPQHFGDGTRLSIL.

The chain recombines TRBV15 with TRBJ2-6; D not resolved. Trimming removed 1 base at V and 0 bases at J, with 4 bases between. The CDR3 extends over 15 amino acids. Germline V lookup: CDR1 LNHNV, CDR2 YYDKDF (reference sequence). The CDR3 is CATSRAGSGANVLTF. CDR3 DNA sequence: TGTGCCACCAGCAGAGCAGGCTCTGGGGCCAACGTCCTGACTTTC.

This clonotype has only a few counts. The V call is TRBV27, the J call TRBJ2-4, with 7 bases fitting TRBD1. Germline V CDR1 and CDR2: MNHEY, SMNVEV (reference sequence). The CDR3 is 17 amino acids. J lost 3 bases, V lost 0 bases, and 8 bases had no gene match. In DNA form, the CDR3 reads TGTGCCAGCAGTTTATCGCCGACAGGGCGCGGCAAAAACATTCAGTACTTC. Amino acid sequence: CASSLSPTGRGKNIQYF.

This sequence joins TRBV5-1 and TRBJ1-1; no clear D gene. CDR1 SGHRS and CDR2 YFSETQ come from the germline V gene. The CDR3 spans 13 residues. The V end lost 2 bases, the J end lost 1 base, and 6 bases lay between the germline ends. CDR3 coding DNA: TGCGCCAGCAGCTTCGACCCGAACACTGAAGCTTTCTTT. Translated: CASSFDPNTEAFF.

The chain carries TRBV15 and TRBJ2-6; D may be TRBD1 (6 bases). CDR3 length: 20 residues. Trimming cost V 2 bases and J 0 bases, with 20 bases left between them. Germline loops: CDR1 LNHNV, CDR2 YYDKDF (reference sequence). The CDR3 nucleotides are TGTGCCACCAGCAGACCCAAGAGACAGGACCAATTCTCTGGGGCCAACGTCCTGACTTTC. Its protein is CATSRPKRQDQFSGANVLTF.

This clonotype occurred many times. The chain is built from TRBV7-6 and TRBJ2-2; 7 bases agree with TRBD2. The CDR3 sequence is 16 residues long. CDR1 and CDR2 from the germline V gene are SGHVS and FNYEAQ. The junction had 8 bases not matched to a gene; V was cut back by 1 base and J by 6 bases. In DNA, the CDR3 is TGTGCCAGCAGCTTAGGGGGCGCGGGAGTGGCCGGGGAGCTGTTTTTT. Residues: CASSLGGAGVAGELFF.

The chain carries TRBV12-3 or TRBV12-4 and TRBJ2-1; weak D call: TRBD2 (5 bases). Trimming cost V 6 bases and J 8 bases, with 14 bases left between them. This CDR3 has 13 residues. CDR3 nucleotides: TGTGCCAGCAGCACTCGGGCCGGGGATGAGCAGTTCTTC. This encodes CASSTRAGDEQFF.

The chain combines TRBV9 with TRBJ2-2, with no clear D. The V and J ends lost 0 bases and 3 bases respectively, with 9 bases between them. From germline, CDR1 is SGDLS and CDR2 YYNGEE. The CDR3 sequence is 15 residues long. CDR3 sequence: CASSVGGSDTGELFF. The CDR3 DNA reads as TGTGCCAGCAGCGTAGGTGGGTCGGACACCGGGGAGCTGTTTTTT.

This sequence joins TRBV7-2 and TRBJ2-3; the D is unclear. CDR1 and CDR2 (germline): SGHTA, FQGNSA. Trimming removed 9 bases from V and 2 bases from J, with 18 bases in between. CDR3 length: 15 amino acids. The CDR3 DNA reads as TGTGCCAGTCACCGAACCGCCCAACCCACAGATACGCAGTATTTT. This codes for CASHRTAQPTDTQYF.

On this clonotype itself: Germline is not matched at one junction end, which may reflect a read error. CDR3 amino acids: CAWRYRGWETRYF. The CDR3, as DNA: TGTGCCTGGAGGTACAGGGGGTGGGAGACCCGGTACTTC. This chain uses TRBV30 with TRBJ2-5; 8 bases agree with TRBD1. Germline loops: CDR1 GTSNPN, CDR2 SVGIG (reference sequence). The CDR3 has 13 residues.

Here the CDR3 reads CASSPGGGTGGQPQHF. For the CDR3, the DNA is TGTGCCAGCAGCCCAGGTGGGGGGACTGGTGGTCAGCCCCAGCATTTT. The chain employs TRBV9 and TRBJ1-5; the D gene is possibly TRBD1 (5 bases). V was trimmed by 4 bases and J by 6 bases, leaving 20 bases between them. From germline, CDR1 is SGDLS and CDR2 YYNGEE. The CDR3 has 16 amino acids.

This clonotype was observed a handful of times. The genes are TRBV6-5 and TRBJ1-1, with no clear D. The CDR3 length is 12 residues. With 2 bases removed from V and 2 bases from J, the gap between germline ends came to 3 bases. CDR1 is MNHEY and CDR2 is SVGAGI in the germline V gene. CDR3 residues: CASSYDNTEAFF. In DNA, the CDR3 is TGTGCCAGCAGTTACGATAACACTGAAGCTTTCTTT.

This clonotype was seen at least ten times. The genes are TRBV5-1 and TRBJ1-2; D not resolved. The germline gives CDR1 SGHRS, CDR2 YFSETQ. The CDR3 spans 13 residues. With 0 bases removed from V and 4 bases from J, the gap between germline ends came to 7 bases. The CDR3 DNA follows: TGCGCCAGCAGCTTGGGGGATGGCTATGGCTACACCTTC. Amino acids: CASSLGDGYGYTF.

This clonotype was seen just once. The germline gene is not matched at one end of the junction; a read error may be the cause. The rearrangement joins TRBV5-6 to TRBJ2-7; TRBD1 matches at 10 bases. From germline, CDR1 is SGHDT and CDR2 YYEEEE. The CDR3 extends over 14 amino acids. CDR3 region: CATSGGQGSYEQYF. The CDR3 DNA follows: TGTGCCACCAGCGGGGGACAGGGGAGCTACGAGCAGTACTTC.

The chain's CDR3 is CASSLWGADSPLHF. The CDR3, as DNA: TGTGCCAGCAGCTTATGGGGGGCGGATTCACCCCTCCACTTT. The chain is built from TRBV7-3 and TRBJ1-6; D possibly corresponds to TRBD1 (6 bases). CDR1 and CDR2 from the germline V gene are SGHTA and FQGTGA. The CDR3 consists of 14 residues. V gave up 2 bases and J gave up 8 bases, with 10 bases separating them.

This clonotype was detected many times. The chain is built from TRBV20-1 and TRBJ2-1, with 9 bases lining up with TRBD2. The CDR3 has 15 residues. V lost 6 bases and J lost 8; bases outside the gene matches: 14. From germline, CDR1 is DFQATT and CDR2 SNEGSKA (reference sequence). In DNA form, the CDR3 reads TGCAGTGCCAGACCCCCGGGACTAGCTCGAGATGAGCAGTTCTTC. The encoded protein is CSARPPGLARDEQFF.

In its sample, this clonotype was seen many times. V and J are TRBV20-1 and TRBJ2-5, with D perhaps matching TRBD1 (6 bases). The V and J ends lost 1 base and 5 bases respectively, with 8 bases between them. In germline, CDR1 is DFQATT, CDR2 SNEGSKA (reference sequence). CDR3 length equals 12 residues. The CDR3 reads CSARVQGETQYF. CDR3 DNA sequence: TGCAGTGCTAGAGTACAGGGCGAGACCCAGTACTTC.